A single sample is the source of the 10 T cell receptor beta chains below, sequenced in a study of OX40 agonist ivuxolimab in advanced cancers. Repertoires were generated with immunoSEQ multiplex PCR, while TCRdb's copy carries only in-frame clones and drops some. The sample includes about 81,000 clones, about 93% seen only once; the top ten take roughly 13%. This specimen consisted of CD4+ or CD8+ T cells sorted from blood, obtained in a trial of the OX40 agonist ivuxolimab. These receptors originate from an adult with an advanced solid tumor such as melanoma, head and neck, liver or kidney cancer.

The chain employs TRBV4-1 and TRBJ2-1, with D perhaps TRBD1 (6 bases). Trimming took off 1 base at V and 3 bases at J, with 7 bases between the two ends. This CDR3 contains 14 residues. Germline V CDR1 and CDR2: MGHRA, YSYEKL. The CDR3 region has the DNA TGCGCCAGCAGCCAAGTGGACAGCTACAATGAGCAGTTCTTC. This translates into CASSQVDSYNEQFF.

The chain uses TRBV4-3 and TRBJ2-3, with TRBD2 matching over 7 bases. V shed 4 bases, J shed 9 bases, and the junction held 10 bases outside the gene matches. CDR3 size: 14 residues. Per germline, CDR1 LGHNA and CDR2 YSLEER. The CDR3 spells CASSPGVLGGTQYF. In DNA form, the CDR3 reads TGCGCCAGCAGCCCCGGGGTCCTCGGGGGGACGCAGTATTTT.

The J gene is TRBJ2-5, the V gene TRBV7-9; the D is unclear. Trimming took off 2 bases at V and 5 bases at J, with 9 bases between the two ends. CDR1 is SEHNR, CDR2 FQNEAQ, per germline (reference sequence). CDR3 length: 13 amino acids. CDR3 residues: CASSLPAVETQYF. CDR3 nucleotides: TGTGCCAGCAGCTTACCCGCGGTGGAGACCCAGTACTTC.

J is TRBJ2-5 and V is TRBV4-2; 8 positions match TRBD2. The CDR3 length is 15 residues. V shed 0 bases and J 4 bases; nucleotides not matched to a gene: 4. CDR1 is LGHNA, CDR2 YNFKEQ, per germline. CDR3 region: CASSQDGGAIETQYF. The CDR3, as DNA: TGTGCCAGCAGCCAAGACGGGGGGGCTATAGAGACCCAGTACTTC.

The chain couples TRBV6-5 to TRBJ1-1; D is unclear. The CDR3 is 15 residues long. V was pared by 0 bases and J by 3 bases, with 11 bases between. From germline, CDR1 is MNHEY and CDR2 SVGAGI. The CDR3 spells CASSYSRGGDTEAFF. CDR3 nucleotide sequence: TGTGCCAGCAGTTACTCGCGGGGTGGCGACACTGAAGCTTTCTTT.

V usage is TRBV4-1 and J usage is TRBJ1-2; D is ambiguous. The CDR3 has 15 residues. The germline CDR1 and CDR2 sequences are MGHRA and YSYEKL. V lost 0 bases and J lost 4, with 12 bases in between. DNA for the CDR3: TGCGCCAGCAGCCAAGATAGAACGGCAATCTATGGCTACACCTTC. Translating gives CASSQDRTAIYGYTF.

J is TRBJ2-7 and V is TRBV10-3, with D hard to call. The CDR3 runs 14 residues. CDR1 and CDR2 from the germline V gene are ENHRY and SYGVKD. V was trimmed by 3 bases and J by 1 base, leaving 10 bases between them. The CDR3 nucleotides read TGTGCCATCAGTGACCCGACGGAATCCTACGAGCAGTACTTC. Translation gives CAISDPTESYEQYF.

The chain links TRBV9 to TRBJ1-2; tentative D call: TRBD1 (5 bases). The CDR3 has 13 amino acids. The V and J ends lost 1 base and 4 bases respectively, with 8 bases between them. Germline V lookup: CDR1 SGDLS, CDR2 YYNGEE. The CDR3 DNA reads TGTGCCAGCAGCGTACCGGGGCCCTATGGCTACACCTTC. Translation gives CASSVPGPYGYTF.

V gene TRBV5-1 combines with J gene TRBJ2-1, with 7 bases that match TRBD2. The CDR3 length is 14 residues. Germline trimming cut 0 bases from V and 12 bases from J; bases unmatched to any gene: 9. Germline values: CDR1 SGHRS, CDR2 YFSETQ. The CDR3 loop reads CASSLGEGGPWQFF. CDR3 sequence (DNA): TGCGCCAGCAGCTTGGGTGAGGGAGGGCCGTGGCAGTTCTTC.

V is TRBV27 and J is TRBJ2-1; D gene uncertain. The V and J ends lost 8 bases and 4 bases respectively, with 18 bases between them. This CDR3 has 15 amino acids. Germline V gives CDR1 MNHEY, CDR2 SMNVEV (reference sequence). The CDR3 DNA reads as TGTGCCAGCGGTCCCCTAGAGAGATGGTACAATGAGCAGTTCTTC. Encoded protein: CASGPLERWYNEQFF.